This entry is about one T cell receptor beta chain. The specificity of this receptor is unknown. The record has no base qualities; no much larger clone is one base away. These data are taken from a study of blood T cell repertoires in COVID-19 (dated by TCRdb to the early 2020s). General notes on the study: Samples covering the acute and convalescent phases of COVID-19 were provided by collaborators in the United States, Italy and Spain. A freely available public database, intended as a resource for researchers studying the immune response to SARS-CoV-2, is where the repertoires were released. Sample metadata almost always included a de-identified subject ID, COVID-19 status, age in years and sex. Deeply sampled blood TCRbeta repertoires from subjects exposed to, actively infected with, or recovered from COVID-19 were included in the dataset. The samples were drawn from the first 160 participants of the ongoing ImmuneRACE study and from some 1,300 subjects provided by 6 global collaborators. The material from the prospective study consisted of cDNA or gDNA derived from T cells, B-cell-depleted T cells, or PBMCs. Where available, HLA class I and class II types were obtained from metadata supplied by the sample provider rather than from assay-based typing. Points the paper makes about the study in general: The amount of clinical and demographic metadata varied by source and participant and was provided uncurated.

The immunoSEQ Assay, a bias-controlled multiplex PCR, was used to amplify TCRbeta CDR3 regions from genomic DNA. In the source study's methods: Within the assay, amplification of reference gene primers was used to estimate how many nucleated cells each sample contained. To quantify the absolute abundance of each unique TCRbeta CDR3 rearrangement, sequence reads were collapsed and filtered. For each sample, productive Simpson clonality was calculated as the square root of Simpson's diversity index across productive rearrangements. TCRdb holds this immuneACCESS table with in-frame rearrangements only. Some clones are missing; in checked studies, unresolved V genes explain under half, and the rest has no known cause. For V, J and clone size, that table is used; D and trimming come from the DNA. The sample table holds roughly 120,000 clones, of which over 70% were seen once. The ten largest clones capture roughly 30% of the sample.

The collaborating institutions used their own protocols to collect whole blood in K2EDTA tubes. For TCRbeta analysis, collaborators shipped samples in one of three forms: frozen whole blood, isolated PBMCs, or DNA extracted from either of those sample types. Looking up the germline V gene (reference sequence) yields CDR1 GTSNPN and CDR2 SVGIG. From cysteine to phenylalanine, the CDR3 is 14 amino acids long. Only CDR3 DNA is held: 42 bases, read in frame from base 1. From V the trimming removes 3 bases and from J it removes 7 bases, while the gene matches leave 7 bases of the junction unaccounted for.

The source is a woman aged 70-85 years with acute or convalescent COVID-19. This chain joins TRBV30 to TRBJ1-2; 11 middle bases align to TRBD1. The specimen was peripheral blood. The CDR3 amino acid sequence is: CAWSARTGGIGYTF. The DNA is as follows: TGTGCCTGGAGCGCGAGGACAGGGGGCATTGGCTACACCTTC.